Listed here are 11 T cell receptor beta chains from one sample, sequenced in a study of CD8 T cells in ankylosing spondylitis. Study-wide results and limits: Roughly 8 highly homologous variants formed a TCR beta motif that appeared characteristic of ankylosing spondylitis blood.

Their cognate antigens are unknown. TCRdb used MiXCR to reprocess the 5' RACE reads, holding one entry per CDR3 protein. The sample carries some 240,000 distinct CDR3 sequences, about 7.3% recorded once. Sequencing was carried out using blood, either unsorted or a sorted T cell fraction (not recorded which). These receptors were obtained from a male donor with ankylosing spondylitis.

This clonotype was recorded at least ten times. In DNA, the CDR3 is TGCGCCAGCAAAGATAGGACAGGGTTTAATCAGCCCCAGCATTTT. Translating gives CASKDRTGFNQPQHF. J is TRBJ1-5 and V is TRBV10-2; TRBD1 agrees at 8 bases. This CDR3 region has 15 residues. Germline assignment: CDR1 WSHSY and CDR2 SAAADI. V gave up 7 bases and J gave up 4 bases; unmatched junction bases: 9.

This clonotype was counted only a few times. CDR3 nucleotide sequence: TGTGCCAGCAGCCCATACAGGGCTGCAGGCTATGGCTACACCTTC. This gives the protein CASSPYRAAGYGYTF. The rearrangement joins TRBV14 to TRBJ1-2, with D possibly TRBD1 on 6 matching bases. The CDR3 length is 15 residues. V was clipped by 4 bases and J by 4 bases, with 16 bases between them. CDR1 and CDR2 from the germline V gene are SGHDN and FVKESK. Together with reference TRBV14 and TRBJ1-2, the CDR3 gives the full variable domain: EAGVTQFPSHSVIEKGQTVTLRCDPISGHDNLYWYRRVMGKEIKFLLHFVKESKQDESGMPNNRFLAERTGGTYSTLKVQPAELEDSGVYFCASSPYRAAGYGYTFGSGTRLTVV.

The V and J genes are TRBV28 and TRBJ2-1, with 12 bases lining up with TRBD2. The CDR3 has 18 amino acids. Looked up from germline, CDR1 is MDHEN and CDR2 is SYDVKM. Trimming removed 3 bases from V and 0 bases from J; junction bases left unmatched: 6. CDR3 loop: CASSFVLAGGSSYNEQFF. The CDR3 region has the DNA TGTGCCAGCAGTTTTGTACTAGCGGGGGGAAGCTCCTACAATGAGCAGTTCTTC.

This clonotype was recorded a few times. The chain has TRBV2 and TRBJ2-1; TRBD2 might be the D (5 bases). Germline lookup yields CDR1 SNHLY and CDR2 FYNNEI. This CDR3 contains 15 residues. V lost 10 bases and J 7 bases, leaving 23 bases between the germline ends. The CDR3 reads CATPGSQSSWNEQFF. The CDR3 DNA is TGTGCCACCCCGGGAAGTCAGTCAAGTTGGAATGAGCAGTTCTTC. Full variable domain (outside the CDR3, taken from reference TRBV2 and TRBJ2-1): EPEVTQTPSHQVTQMGQEVILRCVPISNHLYFYWYRQILGQKVEFLVSFYNNEISEKSEIFDDQFSVERPDGSNFTLKIRSTKLEDSAMYFCATPGSQSSWNEQFFGPGTRLTVL.

V and J are TRBV20-1 and TRBJ2-7, with D perhaps matching TRBD1 (6 bases). Germline V gene data show CDR1 as DFQATT and CDR2 as SNEGSKA (reference sequence). The CDR3 contains 13 residues. Trimming left V 6 bases short and J 0 bases short, with 12 bases between. This CDR3 reads CSALDSSSYEQYF. DNA of the CDR3: TGCAGTGCCCTGGACAGCAGCTCCTACGAGCAGTACTTC.

Many counts were recorded for this clonotype. The chain couples TRBV29-1 to TRBJ2-7; 8 positions match TRBD2. CDR1 and CDR2 from the germline V gene are SQVTM and ANQGSEA. The CDR3 covers 14 residues. The V and J ends lost 0 bases and 2 bases, in that order; junction bases with no gene match: 3. The chain's CDR3 is CSVEDQAGAYEQYF. The CDR3 coding sequence is TGCAGCGTTGAAGATCAAGCGGGAGCCTACGAGCAGTACTTC.

The CDR3 sequence is CASSPDRATYEQYF. CDR3 coding DNA: TGTGCCAGCAGCCCCGACAGGGCCACCTACGAGCAGTACTTC. The chain employs TRBV7-9 and TRBJ2-7; 7 bases line up with TRBD1. This CDR3 region has 14 residues. V was pared by 5 bases and J by 2 bases, with 6 bases of the junction left unmatched. Germline-derived CDR1 and CDR2 are SEHNR and FQNEAQ (reference sequence).

This clonotype has at least ten counts. The chain joins TRBV7-2 to TRBJ1-5, with D unclear. V lost 6 bases, J lost 2 bases, and 11 bases lay in between. This CDR3 is built from 14 residues. CDR1 and CDR2 (germline): SGHTA, FQGNSA. CDR3 nucleotides: TGTGCCAGCAGTCCAATCTGGGGCAATCAGCCCCAGCATTTT. Its protein product is CASSPIWGNQPQHF.

This clonotype was seen a single time. V gene TRBV20-1 combines with J gene TRBJ1-5; a weak D match, TRBD1 (5 bases). V lost 6 bases, J lost 5 bases, and 11 bases lay in between. This CDR3 region has 12 residues. CDR1 and CDR2 from the germline V gene are DFQATT and SNEGSKA (reference sequence). CDR3 sequence (DNA): TGCAGTGCCCAGGGTTTGTATCAGCCCCAGCATTTT. Its protein product is CSAQGLYQPQHF.

This clonotype showed up many times. This chain uses TRBV4-2 with TRBJ2-1, with a possible D match to TRBD1 (6 bases). Between the trimmed V and J ends, which lost 3 bases and 8 bases, there was a span of 20 bases. The CDR3 is made up of 16 amino acids. The V gene's germline CDR1 is LGHNA and CDR2 YNFKEQ. The CDR3 spells CASSQRTGTRRDEQFF. In DNA form, the CDR3 reads TGTGCCAGCAGCCAGCGCACCGGGACAAGGAGAGATGAGCAGTTCTTC.

This clonotype occurred many times. V and J are TRBV15 and TRBJ1-5; D is unclear. V lost 0 bases and J lost 9, with 9 bases in between. The CDR3 contains 13 residues. Germline CDR1 and CDR2: LNHNV and YYDKDF (reference sequence). The CDR3 nucleotides read TGTGCCACCAGCAGAGATAGAGTGGCGCCCCAGCATTTT. Its translation is CATSRDRVAPQHF.